This TCR beta chain stems from a study of CD4+ T cells in melanoma. Findings and limits, study-wide: CD8+ T cell, macrophage and B cell function reportedly correlated with neoantigen-specific CD4+ T cells.

Libraries were prepared by immunoSEQ multiplex PCR; TCRdb keeps only in-frame clonotypes and omits some of them. The sample lists around 10,000 clones, around 72% occurring once. The V end was cut by 4 bases, the J end by 7 bases, with 20 bases between. The CDR3 is 16 amino acids. The germline V gene has CDR1 SGHDT and CDR2 YYEEEE. In its sample, this clone was seen a few times. Its cognate antigen is unknown. This TCR was sampled from a human donor with melanoma. V usage is TRBV5-6 and J usage is TRBJ1-4; D is undetermined. Sequenced: tumor tissue. CDR3 sequence: CASSRPGGSVGEKLFF. The CDR3 nucleotides are TGTGCCAGCAGCCGCCCGGGCGGGAGCGTTGGTGAAAAACTGTTTTTT.